This T cell receptor (beta chain) was sequenced for a study of blood T cells in healthy people across ages. Overall study results and limits: The study found more naive CD4+ cells and higher diversity in long-lived than aged donors.

The length of the CDR3 is 14 residues. CDR1 is SEHNR and CDR2 is FQNEAQ in the germline V gene (reference sequence). The second PCR ran roughly 7 to 12 cycles with a sample-barcoded 5' primer and J-beta primers. TCRdb itself ran the 5' RACE reads through MiXCR, one entry per CDR3 protein. The table lists about 830,000 distinct CDR3 sequences, 62% of them singletons. On this clonotype: What it binds is not known. One end of the junction does not line up with germline, which may come from a read error.

The TCR was taken from a young man in good health. The V and J genes are TRBV7-9 and TRBJ2-7, with D possibly matching TRBD1 (6 bases). The sample comprised blood. The CDR3 sequence is CAGSADRHPFEQYF. CDR3 coding DNA: TGTGCCGGCAGCGCCGACAGGCACCCCTTTGAGCAGTACTTC.